The T cell receptor beta chain under discussion was sequenced for a study of T-cell reconstitution after alpha-beta-depleted transplantation in children. From germline, CDR1 is SQVTM and CDR2 ANQGSEA. CDR3 size: 13 residues. V was trimmed by 6 bases and J by 0 bases, leaving 11 bases between them. For TCRbeta, the library was prepared with unique molecular identifiers. TCRdb redid the calling of the PCR reads with MiXCR, one entry per CDR3 protein. Among roughly 500,000 distinct CDR3 sequences listed, under 15% were seen once. This clonotype was picked up a small number of times. This clonotype was obtained from a human donor who donated a stem cell graft to a child with combined immunodeficiency. The sample here was PBMCs from the stem cell graft donor, taken from the stem cell graft. V and J are TRBV29-1 and TRBJ1-2; D uncertain. Written as DNA, the CDR3 is TGCAGCGTCTTGGGGATAACTAACTATGGCTACACCTTC. Its translation is CSVLGITNYGYTF.